Sequencing of this TCR beta chain was carried out in a study of control samples from healthy donors and cancer patients. The length of the CDR3 is 13 residues. CDR1 is KGHDR, CDR2 SFDVKD, per germline. The V gene lost 6 bases and the J gene lost 3 bases, with 8 bases spanning the gap. TCRdb keeps only in-frame clones here, not all; method: immunoSEQ multiplex PCR. The repertoire consists of 100,000 to 120,000 clones, with almost 85% occurring once and the leading ten covering 6% to 8%. The sequenced sample was blood. The source of this sequence is a man aged 18 to 35 in good health. This chain uses TRBV24-1 with TRBJ1-5, with D hard to call. CDR3 sequence: CATSSSINQPQHF. CDR3 sequence (DNA): TGTGCCACCAGTTCCAGTATCAATCAGCCCCAGCATTTT.